These T cell receptor beta chains were read from a single sample in a study of OX40 agonist ivuxolimab in advanced cancers. TCRdb keeps only in-frame clones here, not all; method: immunoSEQ multiplex PCR. The sample carries about 64,000 clones, roughly 81% recorded once. The sample consisted of CD4+ or CD8+ T cells sorted from blood, taken in a trial of the OX40 agonist ivuxolimab. These receptors were collected from an adult with an advanced solid tumor such as melanoma, head and neck, liver or kidney cancer. CDR3s include the opening cysteine and the closing phenylalanine or tryptophan. A D gene is named only where the DNA matches it firmly. Only part of the rows carry a size: once, few, many, or a class if the clone is expanded.

size,V,J,D,CDR3,DNA
.,TRBV7-2,TRBJ1-2,.,CASSPRGDGLYGYTF,TGTGCCAGCAGCCCAAGGGGGGACGGCCTTTATGGCTACACCTTC
.,TRBV18,TRBJ2-7,TRBD1,CASSGQGDVNEQYF,TGTGCCAGCTCGGGACAGGGGGACGTCAACGAGCAGTACTTC
.,TRBV10-3,TRBJ1-5,TRBD1,CATTTGGSNQPQHF,TGTGCCACCACGACAGGGGGTAGCAATCAGCCCCAGCATTTT
.,TRBV14,TRBJ2-5,.,CASSQETNARGTQYF,TGTGCCAGCAGCCAAGAAACGAACGCCCGAGGGACCCAGTACTTC
few,TRBV2,TRBJ1-2,TRBD1,CASREPGQSYGYTF,TGTGCCAGCAGGGAACCGGGACAGAGCTATGGCTACACCTTC
.,TRBV18,TRBJ2-1,TRBD1,CASSPPYTTGGEQFF,TGTGCCAGCTCACCACCGTATACGACAGGGGGGGAGCAGTTCTTC
.,TRBV30,TRBJ2-7,.,CAWSVSGANYEQYF,TGTGCCTGGAGTGTGTCAGGGGCAAACTACGAGCAGTACTTC
.,TRBV2,TRBJ2-4,.,CASSETSKNIQYF,TGTGCCAGCAGTGAGACTAGTAAAAACATTCAGTACTTC
.,TRBV19,TRBJ1-2,TRBD1,CASSLTGTGDGYTF,TGTGCCAGCAGCTTAACCGGGACAGGGGATGGCTACACCTTC
once,TRBV7-2,TRBJ2-2,.,CASSLVGRPGELFF,TGTGCCAGCAGCTTAGTGGGGCGCCCCGGGGAGCTGTTTTTT
.,TRBV29-1,TRBJ2-7,.,CSASNYYEQYF,TGCAGCGCCTCAAACTACTACGAGCAGTACTTC
.,TRBV6-1,TRBJ2-7,.,CASSSGGAPSYEQYF,TGTGCCAGCAGTTCCGGCGGGGCACCTTCCTACGAGCAGTACTTC
.,TRBV5-1,TRBJ2-2,TRBD2,CASSSLAGGPEAGELFF,TGCGCCAGCAGCTCACTAGCGGGGGGGCCTGAGGCCGGGGAGCTGTTTTTT
.,TRBV25-1,TRBJ1-1,.,CASSGLTGNTEAFF,TGTGCCAGCAGCGGATTAACAGGTAACACTGAAGCTTTCTTT
.,TRBV5-1,TRBJ2-3,TRBD1,CASSLGQGPSTDTQYF,TGCGCCAGCAGCTTGGGACAGGGGCCCAGCACAGATACGCAGTATTTT
.,TRBV19,TRBJ2-1,.,CASSSTGPQEQFF,TGTGCCAGTAGTAGCACCGGGCCCCAGGAGCAGTTCTTC
.,TRBV2,TRBJ1-1,TRBD1,CASRAGQAALSTEAFF,TGTGCCAGCAGGGCGGGACAGGCGGCACTTAGCACTGAAGCTTTCTTT
.,TRBV27,TRBJ1-4,TRBD1,CASSRTGPGQEKLFF,TGTGCCAGCAGCCGGACAGGACCCGGACAAGAAAAACTGTTTTTT
.,TRBV27,TRBJ2-7,.,CASRRGGYRGRGRTYEQYF,TGTGCCAGCAGGCGGGGCGGATATAGGGGGCGAGGAAGAACCTACGAGCAGTACTTC
.,TRBV5-1,TRBJ2-1,.,CASSLARRRTYSYNEQFF,TGCGCCAGCAGCTTGGCTCGGCGCAGGACCTACTCCTACAATGAGCAGTTCTTC
.,TRBV28,TRBJ2-1,.,CASSPGQGGEQFF,TGTGCCAGCAGCCCGGGGCAGGGCGGTGAGCAGTTCTTC
.,TRBV4-2,TRBJ2-7,.,CASSQERITYEQYF,TGTGCCAGCAGCCAAGAACGGATTACCTACGAGCAGTACTTC
.,TRBV4-2,TRBJ2-5,.,CASSPSTPAGQETQYF,TGTGCCAGCAGCCCATCCACCCCAGCGGGCCAAGAGACCCAGTACTTC
.,TRBV2,TRBJ2-2,TRBD1,CASSDGQVTGELFF,TGTGCCAGCAGTGATGGACAGGTGACCGGGGAGCTGTTTTTT
.,TRBV30,TRBJ2-5,.,CAWSFTGETQYF,TGTGCCTGGAGTTTTACGGGAGAGACCCAGTACTTC
.,TRBV14,TRBJ2-7,.,CASSYGQSYEQYF,TGTGCCAGCAGCTATGGACAGAGCTACGAGCAGTACTTC
.,TRBV14,TRBJ2-2,.,CASSLPTPTPTGELFF,TGTGCCAGCAGCTTGCCCACCCCGACCCCCACCGGGGAGCTGTTTTTT
.,TRBV28,TRBJ1-1,TRBD1,CASGGQGTEAFF,TGTGCCAGCGGTGGACAGGGGACTGAAGCTTTCTTT
.,TRBV5-1,TRBJ2-7,TRBD1,CASTPGQPTNEQYF,TGCGCCAGCACCCCGGGACAGCCCACTAACGAGCAGTACTTC
.,TRBV5-4,TRBJ1-1,.,CASSGQGTTEAFF,TGTGCCAGCAGCGGCCAGGGGACCACTGAAGCTTTCTTT
.,TRBV5-1,TRBJ2-7,TRBD2,CASSLGSSGTYEQYF,TGCGCCAGCAGCTTAGGGTCTAGCGGGACCTACGAGCAGTACTTC
.,TRBV28,TRBJ2-1,.,CACSRGLALEQFF,TGTGCCTGCTCCCGGGGCCTAGCTTTGGAGCAGTTCTTC
.,TRBV29-1,TRBJ1-5,.,CSVRQGGSNQPQHF,TGCAGCGTGCGCCAAGGGGGAAGCAATCAGCCCCAGCATTTT
.,TRBV7-6,TRBJ2-3,TRBD2,CASSFKSRGTSGRGADTQYF,TGTGCCAGCAGCTTCAAATCTCGGGGGACTAGCGGGAGGGGCGCAGATACGCAGTATTTT
.,TRBV15,TRBJ2-2,.,CATEQGTNTGELFF,TGTGCCACCGAACAGGGAACGAACACCGGGGAGCTGTTTTTT
few,TRBV5-4,TRBJ2-5,TRBD2,CASTSARGGGAQETQYF,TGTGCCAGCACGTCCGCCCGGGGCGGGGGGGCCCAGGAGACCCAGTACTTC
.,TRBV11-3,TRBJ1-4,.,CASIPGPTNEKLFF,TGTGCCAGCATTCCGGGGCCAACTAATGAAAAACTGTTTTTT
.,TRBV11-2,TRBJ1-5,.,CASSSQGGQPQHF,TGTGCCAGCAGCTCCCAGGGTGGACAGCCCCAGCATTTT
.,TRBV7-9,TRBJ2-5,.,CASSLVRETQYF,TGTGCCAGCAGCTTGGTCCGAGAGACCCAGTACTTC
.,TRBV7-3,TRBJ2-3,.,CASSLMPTDTQYF,TGTGCCAGCAGCTTAATGCCCACAGATACGCAGTATTTT
few,TRBV4-2,TRBJ2-3,.,CASSRAGGNTDTQYF,TGTGCCAGCAGCCGGGCGGGCGGGAACACAGATACGCAGTATTTT
.,TRBV7-9,TRBJ1-2,TRBD1,CASSPRQGRGYTF,TGTGCCAGCAGCCCCCGACAGGGTCGTGGCTACACCTTC
.,TRBV28,TRBJ2-6,TRBD1,CASSLKGQGLSGANVLTF,TGTGCCAGCAGTTTAAAGGGACAGGGCTTATCTGGGGCCAACGTCCTGACTTTC
.,TRBV30,TRBJ2-7,.,CAWSVNRDYEQYF,TGTGCCTGGAGTGTAAACAGGGACTACGAGCAGTACTTC
.,TRBV30,TRBJ2-7,TRBD2,CAWSLGARTSGRMGEQYF,TGTGCCTGGAGTCTAGGCGCGAGGACTAGCGGGAGGATGGGCGAGCAGTACTTC
.,TRBV19,TRBJ1-6,.,CASSMGSPYNSPLHF,TGTGCCAGTAGTATGGGAAGTCCGTATAATTCACCCCTCCACTTT
.,TRBV18,TRBJ2-7,TRBD1,CASSSLSPGQGSYEQYF,TGTGCCAGCTCATCACTGTCGCCGGGACAGGGCTCCTACGAGCAGTACTTC
.,TRBV29-1,TRBJ2-5,TRBD1,CSVEDIGQGTQETQYF,TGCAGCGTTGAGGACATCGGACAGGGGACACAAGAGACCCAGTACTTC
.,TRBV11-2,TRBJ2-3,.,CASSLDPAGTDTQYF,TGTGCCAGCAGCTTAGATCCGGCGGGCACGGATACGCAGTATTTT
.,TRBV7-7,TRBJ2-3,.,CASSFGSGTDTQYF,TGTGCTAGCAGCTTCGGTAGCGGCACAGATACGCAGTATTTT
.,TRBV6-6,TRBJ2-7,.,CASKPGQGIYEQYF,TGTGCCAGCAAACCCGGCCAGGGAATTTACGAGCAGTACTTC
.,TRBV6-1,TRBJ2-1,TRBD2,CASSDSLAANNEQFF,TGTGCCAGCAGTGACAGTCTAGCGGCTAACAATGAGCAGTTCTTC
.,TRBV5-1,TRBJ1-2,.,CASRPDRNGYTF,TGCGCCAGCAGACCCGACAGAAATGGCTACACCTTC
few,TRBV19,TRBJ1-5,.,CASSLRDTNQPQHF,TGTGCCAGTAGTCTCCGGGACACCAATCAGCCCCAGCATTTT